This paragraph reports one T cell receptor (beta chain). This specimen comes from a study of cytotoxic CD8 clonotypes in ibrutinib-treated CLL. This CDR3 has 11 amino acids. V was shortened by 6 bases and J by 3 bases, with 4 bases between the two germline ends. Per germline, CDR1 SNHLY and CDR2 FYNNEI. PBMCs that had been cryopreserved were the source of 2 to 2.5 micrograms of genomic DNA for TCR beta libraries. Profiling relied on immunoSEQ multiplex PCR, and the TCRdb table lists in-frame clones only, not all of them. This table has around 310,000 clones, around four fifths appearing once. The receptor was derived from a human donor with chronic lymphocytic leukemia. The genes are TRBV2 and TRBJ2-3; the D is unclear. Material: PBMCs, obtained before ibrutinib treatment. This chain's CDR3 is CASRETDTQYF. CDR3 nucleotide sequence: TGTGCCAGCAGGGAAACAGATACGCAGTATTTT.